The present T cell receptor beta chain was sequenced within a study of tumor-infiltrating lymphocytes in primary liver carcinoma. Study information: Each sample had roughly 3.65 to 7.5 million productive TCRbeta reads regardless of tissue type.

By frequency in the sample, this clonotype is medium-sized (0.01 to 0.1%). Co-extracted RNA and DNA came from around 18-30 mg of unsorted bulk tissue. Priming with a constant-region primer yielded TCR beta cDNA from 400 to 500 ng total RNA. Each TCR beta library was derived from three nested multiplex PCR rounds that employed slightly modified ARM-PCR. For around 9 cycles apiece, the opening two PCR rounds ran with TRBV1-TRBV30 forward primers and a C-beta reverse primer. Each CDR3 protein is one row after TCRdb ran MiXCR on the multiplex PCR reads. The sample records approximately 40,000 distinct CDR3 sequences, about three quarters being singletons. From germline, CDR1 is MNHEY and CDR2 SVGEGT. This CDR3 region has 13 residues. V lost 6 bases, J lost 0 bases, and 8 bases lay in between.

The V call is TRBV6-2 or TRBV6-3, the J call TRBJ2-5; D uncertain. The receptor was derived from a man aged 40-49 years with primary liver carcinoma and hepatitis B virus infection. What was sequenced was liver tumor tissue from sampling region 2. Subset of the sample: tumor region T2, inferior pole. CDR3 nucleotides: TGTGCCAGCAGCTCCAGATACCAAGAGACCCAGTACTTC. Translation: CASSSRYQETQYF.